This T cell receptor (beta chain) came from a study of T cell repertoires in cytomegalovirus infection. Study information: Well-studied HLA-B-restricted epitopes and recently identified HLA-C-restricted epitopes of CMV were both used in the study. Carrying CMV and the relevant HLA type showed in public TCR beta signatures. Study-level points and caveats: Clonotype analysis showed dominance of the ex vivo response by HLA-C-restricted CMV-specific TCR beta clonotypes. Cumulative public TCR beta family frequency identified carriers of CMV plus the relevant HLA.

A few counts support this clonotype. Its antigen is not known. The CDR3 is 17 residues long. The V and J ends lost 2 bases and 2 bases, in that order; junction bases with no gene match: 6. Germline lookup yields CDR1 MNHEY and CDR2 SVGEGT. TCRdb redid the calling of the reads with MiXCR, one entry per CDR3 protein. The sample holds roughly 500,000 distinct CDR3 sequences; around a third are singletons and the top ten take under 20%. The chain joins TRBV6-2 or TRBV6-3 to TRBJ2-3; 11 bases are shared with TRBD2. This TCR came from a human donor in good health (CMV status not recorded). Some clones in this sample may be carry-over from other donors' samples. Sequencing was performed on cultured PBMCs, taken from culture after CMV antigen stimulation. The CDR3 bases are TGTGCCAGCAGTTACCCCGGGACTAGCGGACCCACAGATACGCAGTATTTT. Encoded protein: CASSYPGTSGPTDTQYF.